This T cell receptor (beta chain) was obtained from a study of T cell responses to AZD1222 COVID-19 vaccine. CDR3 size: 15 residues. The V gene's germline CDR1 is SGHNT and CDR2 YENEEA. V dropped 5 bases and J dropped 7 bases, with 18 bases sitting between them. Assay: immunoSEQ multiplex PCR; the TCRdb copy retains only in-frame clones and omits some. Among around 69,000 clones, roughly 84% were seen once, and the ten largest hold under 8%. This specimen consisted of peripheral blood, obtained on day 0 of AZD1222 vaccination. V is TRBV11-3 and J is TRBJ2-1; possibly TRBD2 for D (7 bases). The sequence was obtained from an adult in good health. CDR3 residues: CASSRRGGAKNEQFF. The CDR3 coding sequence is TGTGCCAGCAGCCGACGTGGGGGGGCGAAGAATGAGCAGTTCTTC.